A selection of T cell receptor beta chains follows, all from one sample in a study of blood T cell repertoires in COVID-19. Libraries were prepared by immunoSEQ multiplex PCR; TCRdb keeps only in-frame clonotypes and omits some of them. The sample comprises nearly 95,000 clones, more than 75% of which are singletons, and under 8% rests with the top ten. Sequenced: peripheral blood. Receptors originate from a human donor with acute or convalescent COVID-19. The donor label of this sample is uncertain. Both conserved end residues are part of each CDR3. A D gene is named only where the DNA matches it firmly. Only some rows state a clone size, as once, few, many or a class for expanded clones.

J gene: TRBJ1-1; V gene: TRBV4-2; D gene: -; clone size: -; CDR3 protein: CASSQVRRRSGGTEAFF; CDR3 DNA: TGTGCCAGCAGCCAAGTCCGGCGGAGATCCGGAGGCACTGAAGCTTTCTTT
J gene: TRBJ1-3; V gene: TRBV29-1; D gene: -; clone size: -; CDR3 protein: CSVINGGVTGNTIYF; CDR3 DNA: TGCAGCGTTATAAATGGAGGGGTAACTGGAAACACCATATATTTT
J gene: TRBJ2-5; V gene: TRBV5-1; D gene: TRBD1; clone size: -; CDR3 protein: CASSSMSLQGVRQETQYF; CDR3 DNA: TGCGCCAGCAGCTCGATGTCACTACAGGGGGTCCGACAAGAGACCCAGTACTTC
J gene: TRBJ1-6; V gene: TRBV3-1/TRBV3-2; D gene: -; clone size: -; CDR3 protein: CASSQQGYNSPLHF; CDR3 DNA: TGTGCCAGCAGCCAACAGGGTTATAATTCACCCCTCCACTTT
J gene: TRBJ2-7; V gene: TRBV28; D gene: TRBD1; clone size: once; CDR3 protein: CASRPGGTLYEQYF; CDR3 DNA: TGTGCCAGCAGGCCAGGGGGTACCTTGTACGAGCAGTACTTC
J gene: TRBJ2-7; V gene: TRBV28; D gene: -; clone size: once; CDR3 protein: CASSLSQGTEQYF; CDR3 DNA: TGTGCCAGCAGTTTATCACAGGGTACCGAGCAGTACTTC
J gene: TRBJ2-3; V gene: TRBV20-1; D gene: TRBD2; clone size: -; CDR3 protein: CSASASGGNTDTQYF; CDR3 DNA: TGCAGTGCTAGTGCTAGCGGGGGGAACACAGATACGCAGTATTTT
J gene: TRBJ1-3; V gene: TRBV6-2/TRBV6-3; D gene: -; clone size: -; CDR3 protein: CASSYSRRADTIYF; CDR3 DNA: TGTGCCAGCAGTTACTCGAGGAGGGCGGACACCATATATTTT
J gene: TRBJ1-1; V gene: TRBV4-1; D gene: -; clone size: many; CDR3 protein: CASSLTLTVNTEAFF; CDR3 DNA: TGCGCCAGCAGCCTAACGTTGACAGTGAACACTGAAGCTTTCTTT
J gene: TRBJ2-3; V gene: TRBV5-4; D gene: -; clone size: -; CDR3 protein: CASSPGSYTDTQYF; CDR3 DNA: TGTGCCAGCAGCCCAGGGTCTTACACAGATACGCAGTATTTT
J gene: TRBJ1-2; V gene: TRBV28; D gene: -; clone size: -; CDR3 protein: CASSSPRGWNYGYTF; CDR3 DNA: TGTGCCAGCAGTTCCCCGAGGGGGTGGAACTATGGCTACACCTTC
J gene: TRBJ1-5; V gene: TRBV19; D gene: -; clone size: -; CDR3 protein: CASSIDTGFGRPQHF; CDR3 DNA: TGTGCCAGTAGTATAGATACGGGCTTCGGGAGGCCCCAGCATTTT
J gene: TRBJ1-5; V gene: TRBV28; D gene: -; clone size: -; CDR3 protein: CASSLLGIEGQPQHF; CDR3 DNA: TGTGCCAGCAGTTTATTAGGGATTGAGGGTCAGCCCCAGCATTTT
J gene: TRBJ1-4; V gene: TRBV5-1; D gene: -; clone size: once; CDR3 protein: CASSFVPRRDEKLFF; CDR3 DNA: TGCGCCAGCAGCTTCGTTCCGCGGAGGGATGAAAAACTGTTTTTT
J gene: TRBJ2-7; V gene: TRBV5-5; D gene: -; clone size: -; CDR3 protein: CASGTQGTYEQYF; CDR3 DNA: TGTGCCAGCGGGACACAGGGTACCTACGAGCAGTACTTC
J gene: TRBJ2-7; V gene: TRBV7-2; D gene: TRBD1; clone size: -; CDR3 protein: CASSLRQGNEQYF; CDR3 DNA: TGTGCCAGCAGCTTACGACAGGGTAACGAGCAGTACTTC
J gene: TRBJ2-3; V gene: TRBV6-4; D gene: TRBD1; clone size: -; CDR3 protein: CASSDWTGGITDTQYF; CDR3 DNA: TGTGCCAGCAGTGACTGGACAGGGGGCATCACAGATACGCAGTATTTT
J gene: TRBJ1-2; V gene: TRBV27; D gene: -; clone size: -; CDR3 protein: CASSQGASLSYTF; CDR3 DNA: TGTGCCAGCAGTCAAGGGGCGAGTCTTAGCTACACCTTC
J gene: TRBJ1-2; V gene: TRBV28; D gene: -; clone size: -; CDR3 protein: CASSQRQIHYGYTF; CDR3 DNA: TGTGCCAGCAGTCAGAGACAGATCCACTATGGCTACACCTTC
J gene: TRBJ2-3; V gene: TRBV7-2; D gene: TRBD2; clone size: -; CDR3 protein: CASRRGPSGGGSTDTQYF; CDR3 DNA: TGTGCCAGCAGGCGGGGGCCTAGCGGGGGAGGGAGCACAGATACGCAGTATTTT
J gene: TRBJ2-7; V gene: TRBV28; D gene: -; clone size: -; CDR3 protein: CASSFEGRGARDEQYF; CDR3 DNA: TGTGCCAGCAGCTTCGAAGGTCGGGGGGCCCGTGATGAGCAGTACTTC
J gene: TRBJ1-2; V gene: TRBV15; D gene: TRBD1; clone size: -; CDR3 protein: CATSRPGQGGYGYTF; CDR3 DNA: TGTGCCACCAGCAGACCGGGACAGGGGGGCTATGGCTACACCTTC
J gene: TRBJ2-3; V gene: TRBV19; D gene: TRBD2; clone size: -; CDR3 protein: CASSRIGGGPTDTQYF; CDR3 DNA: TGTGCCAGTAGTAGGATCGGGGGGGGCCCCACAGATACGCAGTATTTT
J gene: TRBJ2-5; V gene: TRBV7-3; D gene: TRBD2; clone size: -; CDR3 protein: CASSLWAGRDQETQYF; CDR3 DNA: TGTGCCAGCAGCTTATGGGCAGGGAGGGACCAAGAGACCCAGTACTTC
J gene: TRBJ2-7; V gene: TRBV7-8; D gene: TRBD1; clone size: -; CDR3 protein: CASSLIQGGGYEQYF; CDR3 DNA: TGTGCCAGCAGCTTAATACAGGGGGGAGGCTACGAGCAGTACTTC
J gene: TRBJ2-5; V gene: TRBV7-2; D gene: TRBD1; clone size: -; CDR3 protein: CASSLVGQGAPETQYF; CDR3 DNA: TGTGCCAGCAGCTTAGTAGGACAGGGGGCCCCGGAGACCCAGTACTTC
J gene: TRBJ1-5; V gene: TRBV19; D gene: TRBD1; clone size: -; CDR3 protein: CASTPGGQGWGNQPQHF; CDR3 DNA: TGTGCCAGTACCCCTGGGGGACAGGGATGGGGCAATCAGCCCCAGCATTTT
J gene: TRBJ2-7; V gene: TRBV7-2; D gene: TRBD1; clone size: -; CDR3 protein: CASSQQGAENEQYF; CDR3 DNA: TGTGCCAGCAGCCAGCAGGGGGCAGAAAACGAGCAGTACTTC
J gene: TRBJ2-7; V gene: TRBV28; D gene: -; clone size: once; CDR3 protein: CASSSPGPTYEQYF; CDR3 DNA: TGTGCCAGCAGTTCCCCCGGTCCGACCTACGAGCAGTACTTC
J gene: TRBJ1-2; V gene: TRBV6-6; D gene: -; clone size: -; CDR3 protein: CASSTGVSYGYTF; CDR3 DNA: TGTGCCAGCAGCACGGGGGTGAGCTATGGCTACACCTTC
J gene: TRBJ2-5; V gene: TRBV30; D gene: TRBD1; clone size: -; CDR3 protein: CAWGPGGQETQYF; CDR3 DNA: TGTGCCTGGGGCCCAGGGGGCCAAGAGACCCAGTACTTC
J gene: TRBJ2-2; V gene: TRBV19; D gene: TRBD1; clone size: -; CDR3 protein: CASTRTGGPGELFF; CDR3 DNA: TGTGCCAGTACCCGGACAGGGGGACCCGGGGAGCTGTTTTTT
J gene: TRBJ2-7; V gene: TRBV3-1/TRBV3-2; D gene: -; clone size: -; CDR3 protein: CASSQQLARGRSDEQYF; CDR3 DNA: TGTGCCAGCAGCCAACAACTGGCCAGGGGGAGGAGCGACGAGCAGTACTTC
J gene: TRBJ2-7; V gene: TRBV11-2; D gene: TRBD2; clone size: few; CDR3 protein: CASSRGLAGTTYEQYF; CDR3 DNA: TGTGCCAGCAGCAGGGGACTAGCGGGGACTACCTACGAGCAGTACTTC
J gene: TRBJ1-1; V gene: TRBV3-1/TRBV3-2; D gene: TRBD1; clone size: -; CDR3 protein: CASSQGRTGGASEAFF; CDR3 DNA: TGTGCCAGCAGCCAAGGAAGAACAGGGGGCGCGTCTGAAGCTTTCTTT
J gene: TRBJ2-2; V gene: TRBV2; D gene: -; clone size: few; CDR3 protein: CASSEARGHTGELFF; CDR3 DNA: TGTGCCAGCAGTGAAGCGCGGGGGCACACCGGGGAGCTGTTTTTT
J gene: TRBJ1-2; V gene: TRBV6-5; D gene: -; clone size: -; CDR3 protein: CASRTDGIYYGYTF; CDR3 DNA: TGTGCCAGCAGGACGGACGGGATCTACTATGGCTACACCTTC
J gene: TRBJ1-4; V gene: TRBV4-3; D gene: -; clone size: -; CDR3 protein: CASSQDVLTSHATNEKLFF; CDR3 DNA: TGCGCCAGCAGCCAAGATGTACTAACGTCACATGCAACTAATGAAAAACTGTTTTTT
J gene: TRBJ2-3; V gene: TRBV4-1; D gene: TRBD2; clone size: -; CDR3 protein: CASSQAGRGTSTDTQYF; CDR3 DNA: TGCGCCAGCAGCCAAGCCGGGCGGGGGACTAGCACAGATACGCAGTATTTT
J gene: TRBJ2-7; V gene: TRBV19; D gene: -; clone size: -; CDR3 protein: CASSTTGSYEQYF; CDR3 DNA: TGTGCCAGTAGTACCACAGGGTCCTACGAGCAGTACTTC
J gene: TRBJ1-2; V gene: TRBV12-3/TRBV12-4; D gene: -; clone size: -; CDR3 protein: CASSLGTGYGYTF; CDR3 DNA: TGTGCCAGCAGTTTAGGTACAGGCTATGGCTACACCTTC
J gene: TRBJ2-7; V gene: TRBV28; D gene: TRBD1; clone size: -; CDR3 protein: CASSLLDRGYYEQYF; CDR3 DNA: TGTGCCAGCAGTTTATTGGACAGGGGTTACTACGAGCAGTACTTC
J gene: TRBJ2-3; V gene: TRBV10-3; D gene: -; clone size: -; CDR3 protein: CATEAGEDTQYF; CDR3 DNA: TGTGCCACCGAGGCAGGGGAAGATACGCAGTATTTT
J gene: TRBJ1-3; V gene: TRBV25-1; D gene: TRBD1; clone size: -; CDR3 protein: CASSDWTGRGNTIYF; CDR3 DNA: TGTGCCAGCAGTGACTGGACAGGAAGGGGAAACACCATATATTTT
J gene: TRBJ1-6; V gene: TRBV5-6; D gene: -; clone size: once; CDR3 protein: CASRWGRDSPLHF; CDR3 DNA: TGTGCCAGCAGATGGGGGAGGGATTCACCCCTCCACTTT
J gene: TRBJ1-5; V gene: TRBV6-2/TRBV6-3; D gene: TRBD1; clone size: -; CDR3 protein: CASSFITGEYGPQHF; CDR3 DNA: TGTGCCAGCAGTTTTATTACAGGGGAGTATGGGCCCCAGCATTTT
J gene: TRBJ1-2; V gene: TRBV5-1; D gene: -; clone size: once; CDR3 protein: CASSLEGDGYTF; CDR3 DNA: TGCGCCAGCAGCTTGGAAGGAGATGGCTACACCTTC
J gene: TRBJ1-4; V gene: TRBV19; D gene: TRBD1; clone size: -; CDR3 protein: CASSIRTGGLNEKLFF; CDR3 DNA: TGTGCCAGTAGTATTCGGACAGGGGGACTAAATGAAAAACTGTTTTTT
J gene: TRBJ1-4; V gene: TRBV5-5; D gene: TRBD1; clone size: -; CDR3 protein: CASSLAEDRGLRDEKLFF; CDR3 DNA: TGTGCCAGCAGCTTGGCCGAGGACAGGGGGCTAAGGGATGAAAAACTGTTTTTT
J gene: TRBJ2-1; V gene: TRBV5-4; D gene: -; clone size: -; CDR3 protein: CASSLISSNEQFF; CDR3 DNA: TGTGCCAGCAGCTTGATTAGCAGCAATGAGCAGTTCTTC
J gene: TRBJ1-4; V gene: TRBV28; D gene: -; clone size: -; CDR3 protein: CASSSDLERTNEKLFF; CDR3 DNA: TGTGCCAGCAGTTCTGACCTTGAGAGGACTAATGAAAAACTGTTTTTT
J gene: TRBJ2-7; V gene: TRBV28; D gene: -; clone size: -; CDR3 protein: CASSFFKQPYEQYF; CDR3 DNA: TGTGCCAGCAGTTTTTTCAAACAACCCTACGAGCAGTACTTC
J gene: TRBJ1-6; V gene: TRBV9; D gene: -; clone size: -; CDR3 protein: CASSVDPRVDNSPLHF; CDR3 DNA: TGTGCCAGCAGCGTAGATCCCAGGGTGGATAATTCACCCCTCCACTTT
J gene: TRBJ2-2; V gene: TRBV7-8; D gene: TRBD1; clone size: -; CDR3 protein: CASSFGLRDRGLGAGELFF; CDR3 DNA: TGTGCCAGCAGCTTCGGGCTCCGGGACAGGGGGCTGGGGGCCGGGGAGCTGTTTTTT
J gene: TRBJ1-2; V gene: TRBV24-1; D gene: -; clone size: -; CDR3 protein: CATSDHRKANYGYTF; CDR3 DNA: TGTGCCACCAGTGACCACAGGAAAGCTAACTATGGCTACACCTTC
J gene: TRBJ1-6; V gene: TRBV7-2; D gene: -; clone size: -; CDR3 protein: CASSLGGVNSPLHF; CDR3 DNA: TGTGCCAGCTCTTTGGGGGGGGTAAATTCACCCCTCCACTTT
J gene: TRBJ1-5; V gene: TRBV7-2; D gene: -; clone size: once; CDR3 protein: CASSPGASNQPQHF; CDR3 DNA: TGTGCCAGCAGCCCAGGGGCCAGCAATCAGCCCCAGCATTTT
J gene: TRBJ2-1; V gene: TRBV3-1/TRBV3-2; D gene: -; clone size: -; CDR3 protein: CASSQDSGNEQFF; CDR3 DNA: TGTGCCAGCAGCCAAGATTCGGGGAATGAGCAGTTCTTC
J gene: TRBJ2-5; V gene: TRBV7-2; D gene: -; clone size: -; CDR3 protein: CASSAPDLPGQETQYF; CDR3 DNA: TGTGCCAGCAGCGCCCCCGACTTGCCGGGCCAAGAGACCCAGTACTTC
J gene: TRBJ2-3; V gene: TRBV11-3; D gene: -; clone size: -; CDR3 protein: CASSRRGSPYTDTQYF; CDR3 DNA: TGTGCCAGCAGCCGCCGCGGGTCCCCTTACACAGATACGCAGTATTTT